The clone carrying this TCR beta chain was counted only a few times. Its antigen is unknown. The junction does not match germline at one end; this may be a read error. Germline assignment: CDR1 SGHNT and CDR2 YYREEE (reference sequence). The CDR3 totals 14 residues. This sample stems from a study of cytomegalovirus exposure and HLA in healthy donors. General study points: Rates of TCR association differed by HLA locus in a later analysis, with DRB1 highest and HLA-C lowest. Later analysis demonstrated an association between a missense DCLRE1C variant and TCR beta V- and J-gene trimming. It was likely that a cluster of highly shared sequence variants was a sequencing artifact.

13 Jbeta primers and 60 Vbeta primers were used for the PCR. TCRdb's table, derived via immunoSEQ multiplex PCR, lists solely in-frame clones and lacks some. The table shows about 80,000 clones, with 70% to 80% occurring only once. The chain combines TRBV5-4 with TRBJ1-3; 10 nucleotides agree with TRBD1. The sequencing sample was made of PBMCs. This receptor was taken from a man between 45 and 60 years old in good health and CMV-seronegative. CDR3 sequence: CASSFRQGANREDF. As DNA, the CDR3 is TGTGCCAGCAGCTTTCGACAGGGGGCGAATCGAGAAGATTTT.